These 10 T cell receptor beta chains share one sample of origin, sequenced in a study of T cell changes during pregnancy in multiple sclerosis (dated by TCRdb to between 2018 and 2021). The library was made by the immunoSEQ multiplex PCR assay. The source is immuneACCESS, and TCRdb retained only in-frame sequences with V and J called. Part of the clones is not carried over; for the studies checked, unresolved V genes explain less than half of this, and the remainder is unexplained. For this sample the table gives some 70,000 clones, of which 90% were detected only once. The top ten hold more than 1.4% of the sample. Specimen: peripheral blood, collected in the third trimester of pregnancy. These TCRs come from a female donor with multiple sclerosis, enrolled in a pregnancy study.

This clone has only a few counts. The V gene is TRBV9, the J gene TRBJ1-1; D is undetermined. CDR1 and CDR2 (germline): SGDLS, YYNGEE. The CDR3 length is 13 residues. With 2 bases removed from V and 0 bases from J, the gap between germline ends came to 5 bases. CDR3 amino acids: CASSVTVNTEAFF. The CDR3 DNA reads as TGTGCCAGCAGCGTTACGGTGAACACTGAAGCTTTCTTT.

The chain couples TRBV5-5 to TRBJ2-2; D is possibly TRBD1 (6 bases). V was cut by 4 bases and J by 4 bases, with 17 bases left in between. The CDR3 has 16 residues. From germline, CDR1 is SGHKS and CDR2 YYEKEE (reference sequence). The CDR3 sequence is CASSPLNRVGTGELFF. The DNA for the CDR3 is TGTGCCAGCAGCCCGTTGAACAGGGTGGGCACCGGGGAGCTGTTTTTT. The full variable domain, rest sourced from reference TRBV5-5 and TRBJ2-2, is DAGVTQSPTHLIKTRGQQVTLRCSPISGHKSVSWYQQVLGQGPQFIFQYYEKEERGRGNFPDRFSARQFPNYSSELNVNALLLGDSALYLCASSPLNRVGTGELFFGEGSRLTVL.

For this clone: Other DNA sequences in the sample encode the same CDR3. The genes are TRBV19 and TRBJ2-2; D is possibly TRBD1 (5 bases). This CDR3 contains 13 residues. Germline CDR1 and CDR2: LNHDA and SQIVND (reference sequence). Trimming took off 3 bases at V and 5 bases at J, with 7 bases between the two ends. The CDR3 reads CASSIQGTGELFF. CDR3 sequence (DNA): TGTGCCAGTAGTATTCAGGGTACCGGGGAGCTGTTTTTT.

This clone was seen a single time. The CDR3 nucleotides read TGTGCCAGCAGTCCCGGCCCAGGAGGCTACGAGCAGTACTTC. Its translation: CASSPGPGGYEQYF. The gene calls are TRBV6-5 and TRBJ2-7, with D perhaps TRBD2 (5 bases). With 5 bases removed from V and 3 bases from J, the gap between germline ends came to 14 bases. The CDR3 loop spans 14 amino acids. Germline values: CDR1 MNHEY, CDR2 SVGAGI.

The genes are TRBV2 and TRBJ2-1; TRBD2 matches 10 bases. This CDR3 is 14 amino acids long. V shed 6 bases, J shed 4 bases, and the junction held 3 bases outside the gene matches. CDR1 SNHLY and CDR2 FYNNEI come from the germline V gene. In DNA form, the CDR3 reads TGTGCCAGCAGAAGCGGGGGGGGATACAATGAGCAGTTCTTC. The encoded protein is CASRSGGGYNEQFF.

The gene calls are TRBV15 and TRBJ1-1; D is uncertain. Germline CDR1 and CDR2: LNHNV and YYDKDF (reference sequence). Trimming removed 1 base at V and 6 bases at J, with 9 bases between. This CDR3 comprises 13 residues. CDR3 bases: TGTGCCACCAGCAGAGTTCAGGTGGCTGAAGCTTTCTTT. Its protein is CATSRVQVAEAFF.

The CDR3 DNA is TGCGCCAGCAGCGCCACCGGGACAGGGGGCACCGGGGAGCTGTTTTTT. It translates to CASSATGTGGTGELFF. V is TRBV5-1 and J is TRBJ2-2, with 11 bases lining up with TRBD1. With 4 bases clipped from V and 4 bases from J, the junction kept 6 bases outside the gene matches. The CDR3 length is 16 residues. Germline V lookup: CDR1 SGHRS, CDR2 YFSETQ.

The gene calls are TRBV9 and TRBJ1-2; D is perhaps TRBD1 (6 bases). Between the trimmed V and J ends, which lost 0 bases and 4 bases, there was a span of 13 bases. The germline V gene encodes CDR1 SGDLS and CDR2 YYNGEE. The CDR3 has 15 residues. The CDR3 here is CASSVGEGTLYGYTF. The CDR3 bases are TGTGCCAGCAGCGTAGGGGAGGGGACACTCTATGGCTACACCTTC.

CDR3 coding DNA: TGCGCCAGCAGCCAAAACAGGGGCTATGGCTACACCTTC. It encodes CASSQNRGYGYTF. The rearrangement uses TRBV4-3 and TRBJ1-2; 7 nucleotides agree with TRBD1. The germline V gene encodes CDR1 LGHNA and CDR2 YSLEER. CDR3 length: 13 amino acids. The V segment lost 2 bases and the J segment 4 bases; nucleotides outside the gene matches: 1.

The chain combines TRBV30 with TRBJ1-5; TRBD1 aligns across 7 bases. Germline CDR1 reads GTSNPN; CDR2 reads SVGIG (reference sequence). CDR3 length: 15 residues. The V gene end was trimmed by 1 base and the J gene end by 1 base; junction bases not matched to a gene: 4. The CDR3 bases are TGTGCCTGGAGTGGGACAGGCAGAAGCAATCAGCCCCAGCATTTT. Translation: CAWSGTGRSNQPQHF.